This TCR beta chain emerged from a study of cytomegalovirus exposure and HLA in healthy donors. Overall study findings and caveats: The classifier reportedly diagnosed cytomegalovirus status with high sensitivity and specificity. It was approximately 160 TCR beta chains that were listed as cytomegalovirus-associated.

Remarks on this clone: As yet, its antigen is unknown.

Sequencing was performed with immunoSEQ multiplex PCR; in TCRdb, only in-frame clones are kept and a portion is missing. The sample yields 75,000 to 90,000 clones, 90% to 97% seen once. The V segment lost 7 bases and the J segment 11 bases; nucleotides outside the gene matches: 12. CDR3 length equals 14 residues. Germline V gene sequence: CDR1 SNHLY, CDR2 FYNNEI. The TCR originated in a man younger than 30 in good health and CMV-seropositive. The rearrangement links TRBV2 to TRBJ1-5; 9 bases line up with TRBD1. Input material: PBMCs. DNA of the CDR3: TGTGCCAGCATGTTTGGACAGGGGAGATGGGCCCAGCATTTT. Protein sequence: CASMFGQGRWAQHF.